The 24 T cell receptor beta chains given below trace back to one sample, sequenced in a study of CD8+ T cells in alopecia areata. The sequencing template was cDNA reverse transcribed from extracted RNA. TCRdb's table, derived via immunoSEQ multiplex PCR, lists solely in-frame clones and lacks some. The data hold 150,000 to 200,000 clones, with 55% observed a single time. Specimen: CD4+ T cells sorted from blood. The receptors originated from a human donor in good health.

This clone turned up a few times. The chain employs TRBV6-6 and TRBJ1-2, with 7 nucleotides matching TRBD1. V dropped 8 bases and J dropped 4; count of bases not matched to a gene: 4. Germline CDR1 is MNHNY and CDR2 is SVGAGI (reference sequence). The CDR3 runs 12 residues. The CDR3 nucleotides read TGTGCCAGCCACAGGGGAGCCTATGGCTACACCTTC. Translation gives CASHRGAYGYTF.

This clone was counted a few times. The chain has TRBV13 and TRBJ1-2, with TRBD1 matching over 7 bases. CDR3 length: 15 amino acids. Germline CDR1 is PRHDT and CDR2 is FYEKMQ (reference sequence). With 5 bases clipped from V and 4 bases from J, the junction kept 10 bases outside the gene matches. The CDR3 reads CASSHPTRDSYGYTF. Written as DNA, the CDR3 is TGTGCCAGCAGCCACCCAACGAGGGACAGCTATGGCTACACCTTC.

This clone was detected a few times. The J gene is TRBJ2-5, the V gene TRBV29-1; perhaps TRBD1 as D (5 bases). This CDR3 spans 16 amino acids. Per the germline V gene, CDR1 is SQVTM and CDR2 is ANQGSEA. The V and J ends lost 0 bases and 1 base respectively, with 15 bases between them. The CDR3 here is CSVEDGAATFQETQYF. CDR3 bases: TGCAGCGTTGAAGATGGGGCCGCGACTTTCCAAGAGACCCAGTACTTC. Using reference TRBV29-1 and TRBJ2-5 for the parts outside the CDR3, the full variable domain is SAVISQKPSRDICQRGTSLTIQCQVDSQVTMMFWYRQQPGQSLTLIATANQGSEATYESGFVIDKFPISRPNLTFSTLTVSNMSPEDSSIYLCSVEDGAATFQETQYFGPGTRLLVL.

The genes are TRBV25-1 and TRBJ2-7, with 9 bases matching TRBD1. The CDR3 extends over 13 amino acids. V dropped 7 bases and J dropped 5; count of bases not matched to a gene: 6. Germline values: CDR1 MGHDK, CDR2 SYGVNS. The CDR3 DNA reads TGTGCCAGCACCGGGACAGGGTTTAACGAGCAGTACTTC. Translation: CASTGTGFNEQYF.

CDR3 sequence reads: CASSPSQTETQYF. CDR3 nucleotides: TGTGCCAGCTCACCAAGCCAGACGGAGACCCAGTACTTC. The chain is built from TRBV18 and TRBJ2-5; D ambiguous. The CDR3 sequence is 13 residues long. CDR1 and CDR2 from the germline V gene are KGHSH and LQKENI. V was shortened by 2 bases and J by 5 bases, with 9 bases between the two germline ends. The full variable domain, in which reference TRBV18 and TRBJ2-5 provide the parts outside the CDR3, is NAGVMQNPRHLVRRRGQEARLRCSPMKGHSHVYWYRQLPEEGLKFMVYLQKENIIDESGMPKERFSAEFPKEGPSILRIQQVVRGDSAAYFCASSPSQTETQYFGPGTRLLVL.

The chain carries TRBV2 and TRBJ1-1; no reliable D call. The germline V gene encodes CDR1 SNHLY and CDR2 FYNNEI. Trimming removed 8 bases from V and 8 bases from J, with 15 bases in between. The CDR3 is made up of 12 amino acids. Written as DNA, the CDR3 is TGTGCCAGCGCACGGTGGGCAGCCGAAGCTTTCTTT. Amino acids: CASARWAAEAFF.

For the CDR3, the DNA is TGTGCCAGCAGTGCGAAAGGAGGGTCGGCGCAGTTCTTC. This encodes CASSAKGGSAQFF. The chain combines TRBV6-5 with TRBJ2-1, with D perhaps TRBD2 (6 bases). This CDR3 has 13 residues. Trimming took off 5 bases at V and 12 bases at J, with 17 bases between the two ends. CDR1 and CDR2 (germline): MNHEY, SVGAGI.

This clone has more than one count but fewer than ten. The chain joins TRBV25-1 to TRBJ1-5; 7 bases agree with TRBD1. Germline CDR1 reads MGHDK; CDR2 reads SYGVNS. V lost 3 bases, J lost 5 bases, and 4 bases stayed unmatched. The CDR3 is 14 amino acids. The CDR3 is CASSDRQGHQPQHF. CDR3 DNA: TGTGCCAGCAGTGACCGACAGGGCCATCAGCCCCAGCATTTT.

This clone was observed a handful of times. The chain recombines TRBV4-1 with TRBJ1-1; no clear D. The germline gives CDR1 MGHRA, CDR2 YSYEKL. V shed 4 bases and J shed 12 bases, with 21 bases lying between them. The CDR3 sequence is 14 residues long. CDR3 bases: TGCGCCAGCAGCCGACCGGCTATGGACCGGGGAACTTTCTTT. Its translation: CASSRPAMDRGTFF.

This clone was seen more than once but under ten times. The rearrangement uses TRBV15 and TRBJ1-2; D ambiguous. The CDR3 is made up of 15 amino acids. Looked up from germline, CDR1 is LNHNV and CDR2 is YYDKDF (reference sequence). Trimming shortened V by 0 bases and J by 10 bases, and 18 bases separated the two germline ends. The CDR3 nucleotides read TGTGCCACCAGCAGAGATTATAGGTTGGCACCCGACTACACCTTC. As protein: CATSRDYRLAPDYTF.

The gene calls are TRBV12-5 and TRBJ1-2; D is undetermined. V gave up 6 bases and J gave up 0 bases, with 14 bases separating them. Germline V lookup: CDR1 LGHNT, CDR2 FRNRAP. The CDR3 consists of 15 residues. CDR3 sequence: CASGETAPSNYGYTF. As DNA, the CDR3 is TGTGCTAGTGGGGAGACCGCCCCTTCTAACTATGGCTACACCTTC.

The chain employs TRBV4-1 and TRBJ2-7; D unclear. Trimming took off 1 base at V and 3 bases at J, with 10 bases between the two ends. Germline V gene lookup returns CDR1 MGHRA and CDR2 YSYEKL. The CDR3 runs to 14 residues. CDR3 sequence: CASSQVGIGYEQYF. The CDR3 bases are TGCGCCAGCAGCCAAGTGGGTATCGGCTACGAGCAGTACTTC.

This clone appeared a few times. This rearrangement joins TRBV25-1 to TRBJ2-7, with D unresolved. V was cut by 6 bases and J by 0 bases, with 6 bases left in between. This CDR3 spans 12 amino acids. The V gene's germline CDR1 is MGHDK and CDR2 SYGVNS. CDR3 sequence reads: CASSRYSYEQYF. CDR3 bases: TGTGCCAGCAGCAGGTACTCCTACGAGCAGTACTTC.

The chain has TRBV29-1 and TRBJ1-1; a possible D gene is TRBD1 (6 bases). V lost 7 bases to trimming and J lost 5 bases, with 11 bases between them. Per germline, CDR1 SQVTM and CDR2 ANQGSEA. This CDR3 is 11 amino acids long. The chain's CDR3 is CSAGGATEAFF. CDR3 sequence (DNA): TGCAGCGCCGGGGGGGCGACTGAAGCTTTCTTT.

This clone was recorded once. The J gene is TRBJ2-7, the V gene TRBV20-1; the match to TRBD2 covers 7 bases. This CDR3 has 11 amino acids. The V segment lost 6 bases and the J segment 3 bases; nucleotides outside the gene matches: 2. Germline-derived CDR1 and CDR2 are DFQATT and SNEGSKA (reference sequence). The CDR3 loop reads CSAGGVYEQYF. CDR3 nucleotides: TGCAGTGCGGGAGGGGTCTACGAGCAGTACTTC.

The J gene is TRBJ2-5, the V gene TRBV11-2; the D gene is possibly TRBD1 (5 bases). Trimming cost V 2 bases and J 1 base, with 8 bases left between them. Looked up from germline, CDR1 is SGHAT and CDR2 is FQNNGV. The CDR3 sequence is 14 residues long. CDR3 region: CASSLLTGQETQYF. As DNA, the CDR3 is TGTGCCAGCAGCTTATTAACAGGCCAAGAGACCCAGTACTTC. Filled out from reference TRBV11-2 and TRBJ2-5, the complete variable domain reads EAGVAQSPRYKIIEKRQSVAFWCNPISGHATLYWYQQILGQGPKLLIQFQNNGVVDDSQLPKDRFSAERLKGVDSTLKIQPAKLEDSAVYLCASSLLTGQETQYFGPGTRLLVL.

The chain links TRBV28 to TRBJ1-5, with TRBD1 as a possible D gene (6 bases). CDR3 size: 16 residues. Trimming pared 6 bases from V and 2 bases from J, leaving 17 bases between. Germline V gene lookup returns CDR1 MDHEN and CDR2 SYDVKM. The chain's CDR3 is CASSITTGFRNQPQHF. DNA for the CDR3: TGTGCCAGCAGCATCACAACAGGGTTTCGCAATCAGCCCCAGCATTTT.

This clone has just one count. The CDR3 DNA sequence: TGCGCCAGCAGCTTGGCCAGGGGTCAGCCCCAGCATTTT. The encoded protein is CASSLARGQPQHF. The V and J genes are TRBV5-1 and TRBJ1-5; D is possibly TRBD1 (6 bases). The V and J ends lost 0 bases and 6 bases respectively, with 7 bases between them. CDR1 is SGHRS, CDR2 YFSETQ, per germline. The CDR3 is 13 residues long. The whole variable domain, remainder taken from reference TRBV5-1 and TRBJ1-5, is KAGVTQTPRYLIKTRGQQVTLSCSPISGHRSVSWYQQTPGQGLQFLFEYFSETQRNKGNFPGRFSGRQFSNSRSEMNVSTLELGDSALYLCASSLARGQPQHFGDGTRLSIL.

The V gene is TRBV29-1, the J gene TRBJ2-7; D may correspond to TRBD1 or TRBD2 (5 bases each). CDR3 size: 15 residues. From germline, CDR1 is SQVTM and CDR2 ANQGSEA. V dropped 7 bases and J dropped 2 bases, with 21 bases sitting between them. CDR3 amino acids: CSAVMQGERPYEQYF. The CDR3 DNA is TGCAGCGCAGTTATGCAAGGGGAGCGGCCCTACGAGCAGTACTTC.

This clone occurred a few times. V gene TRBV14 combines with J gene TRBJ2-7, with D possibly matching TRBD2 (6 bases). Germline CDR1 is SGHDN and CDR2 is FVKESK. The CDR3 extends over 13 amino acids. The V gene lost 6 bases and the J gene lost 4 bases, with 13 bases spanning the gap. The CDR3 region has the DNA TGTGCCAGCAGAGGAGGAGCGGGTTACGAGCAGTACTTC. Translation gives CASRGGAGYEQYF.

There are a few counts of this clone. This chain links TRBV7-9 with TRBJ1-4; possibly TRBD1 for D (5 bases). Germline V CDR1 and CDR2: SEHNR, FQNEAQ (reference sequence). This CDR3 comprises 12 residues. Trimming cost V 6 bases and J 7 bases, with 9 bases left between them. CDR3: CASSRGREKLFF. In DNA, the CDR3 is TGTGCCAGCAGTAGGGGTCGTGAAAAACTGTTTTTT. Full variable domain (rest looked up from reference TRBV7-9 and TRBJ1-4): DTGVSQNPRHKITKRGQNVTFRCDPISEHNRLYWYRQTLGQGPEFLTYFQNEAQLEKSRLLSDRFSAERPKGSFSTLEIQRTEQGDSAMYLCASSRGREKLFFGSGTQLSVL.

The chain uses TRBV5-4 and TRBJ2-3; 7 bases are shared with TRBD2. The V gene end was trimmed by 1 base and the J gene end by 4 bases; junction bases not matched to a gene: 6. Germline V gene lookup returns CDR1 SGHNT and CDR2 YYREEE (reference sequence). The CDR3 runs to 15 residues. The CDR3 is CASSLRGSLADTQYF. CDR3 DNA: TGTGCCAGCAGCTTGCGCGGGAGTTTAGCAGATACGCAGTATTTT.

In its sample, this clone was seen a few times. The chain carries TRBV2 and TRBJ2-4, with D possibly being TRBD1 (6 bases). The CDR3 consists of 11 residues. Per the germline V gene, CDR1 is SNHLY and CDR2 is FYNNEI. V lost 6 bases to trimming and J lost 6 bases, with 6 bases between them. The CDR3: CASRGGNIQYF. The CDR3 region has the DNA TGTGCCAGCAGAGGGGGAAACATTCAGTACTTC. Looking up the rest from reference TRBV2 and TRBJ2-4 gives the full variable domain: EPEVTQTPSHQVTQMGQEVILRCVPISNHLYFYWYRQILGQKVEFLVSFYNNEISEKSEIFDDQFSVERPDGSNFTLKIRSTKLEDSAMYFCASRGGNIQYFGAGTRLSVL.

This clone occurred a few times. This rearrangement joins TRBV28 to TRBJ1-5; D unresolved. CDR3 length: 14 amino acids. V lost 4 bases to trimming and J lost 2 bases, with 9 bases between them. Germline V gene lookup returns CDR1 MDHEN and CDR2 SYDVKM. The DNA for the CDR3 is TGTGCCAGCAGTTCGATCGGAGGCAATCAGCCCCAGCATTTT. The encoded protein is CASSSIGGNQPQHF.